Following are 30 T cell receptor beta chains from one sample sequenced in a study of blood T cell repertoires in COVID-19. Profiled with immunoSEQ multiplex PCR; TCRdb holds only in-frame clones, not every one. This table holds approximately 190,000 clones, 70% to 85% found once. Sample: peripheral blood. These receptors all stem from a human donor with acute or convalescent COVID-19. The donor label of this sample is uncertain.

This sequence joins TRBV30 and TRBJ2-7; TRBD1 is a possible D gene (5 bases). Trimming removed 4 bases at V and 0 bases at J, with 13 bases between. The V gene's germline CDR1 is GTSNPN and CDR2 SVGIG (reference sequence). The CDR3 contains 14 residues. The CDR3 is CAWMGQRSSYEQYF. CDR3 sequence (DNA): TGTGCCTGGATGGGGCAAAGGAGCTCCTACGAGCAGTACTTC.

This chain joins TRBV7-8 and TRBJ1-4; TRBD1 agrees at 7 bases. The CDR3 length is 14 residues. Germline V gives CDR1 SGHVS, CDR2 FQNEAQ. The V gene end was trimmed by 6 bases and the J gene end by 4 bases; junction bases not matched to a gene: 5. For the CDR3, the DNA is TGTGCCAGCAGTGGGACAGACATTAATGAAAAACTGTTTTTT. This codes for CASSGTDINEKLFF.

This chain joins TRBV12-3 or TRBV12-4 and TRBJ2-7, with D possibly being TRBD1 (5 bases). The V end was cut by 6 bases, the J end by 2 bases, with 11 bases between. This CDR3 has 13 amino acids. CDR3 sequence reads: CASSRGQAYEQYF. Written as DNA, the CDR3 is TGTGCCAGCAGCCGCGGACAAGCCTACGAGCAGTACTTC.

The rearrangement joins TRBV19 to TRBJ2-3; D unresolved. CDR3 size: 19 residues. The V end lost 4 bases, the J end lost 2 bases, and 25 bases lay between the germline ends. Germline V gives CDR1 LNHDA, CDR2 SQIVND (reference sequence). In nucleotides, the CDR3 is TGTGCCAGTAGTACCCTTCGTAGAGGAGCGACGACCCTCACAGATACGCAGTATTTT. Translating gives CASSTLRRGATTLTDTQYF.

This clone appeared a few times. The chain joins TRBV28 to TRBJ2-2; 7 bases are shared with TRBD2. J gave up 7 bases and V 5 bases, and 10 bases lay outside the gene matches. The V gene's germline CDR1 is MDHEN and CDR2 SYDVKM. The CDR3 is 15 amino acids. This CDR3 is CASSPSGGPSGELFF. In DNA, the CDR3 is TGTGCCAGCAGTCCTAGCGGAGGGCCAAGCGGGGAGCTGTTTTTT.

V and J are TRBV3-1 (or the pseudogene TRBV3-2) and TRBJ2-1; a weak D match, TRBD2 (5 bases). The CDR3 has 17 residues. Germline V gene sequence: CDR1 LGHDT, CDR2 YNNKEL (reference sequence). Between the trimmed V and J ends, which lost 5 bases and 2 bases, there was a span of 19 bases. The CDR3 DNA reads as TGTGCCAGCAGCTCCGAGGCACCGTCTAGCCCCTACAATGAGCAGTTCTTC. Protein: CASSSEAPSSPYNEQFF.

A note on this clone: The junction shows a germline mismatch at one end, possibly a read error. This sequence joins TRBV6-5 and TRBJ2-7; D is uncertain. The CDR3 has 13 residues. CDR1 MNHEY and CDR2 SVGAGI come from the germline V gene. The DNA of the CDR3 is TGTGCCAGTAGTTCGGAGCGAAGGCACGAGCAGTACTTC. Translated: CASSSERRHEQYF.

This clone was seen a handful of times. This chain connects TRBV28 to TRBJ2-7, with 9 bases that match TRBD1. V trimming: 6 bases; J trimming: 6 bases; junction bases outside the gene matches: 12. The CDR3 runs to 15 residues. CDR1 and CDR2 from the germline V gene are MDHEN and SYDVKM. The CDR3 DNA reads as TGTGCCAGCAGCCCACCGGGACAGGGAACAACCGAGCAGTACTTC. Translating it yields CASSPPGQGTTEQYF.

The gene calls are TRBV7-8 and TRBJ2-7; TRBD1 matches 8 bases. The V and J ends lost 5 bases and 1 base, in that order; junction bases with no gene match: 10. The CDR3 extends over 16 amino acids. Germline CDR1 and CDR2: SGHVS and FQNEAQ. In DNA form, the CDR3 reads TGTGCCAGCAGCCCGCGACAGGGGCTGGGATCCTACGAGCAGTACTTC. This translates into CASSPRQGLGSYEQYF. Variable domain in full (rest from reference TRBV7-8 and TRBJ2-7): GAGVSQSPRYKVAKRGQDVALRCDPISGHVSLFWYQQALGQGPEFLTYFQNEAQLDKSGLPSDRFFAERPEGSVSTLKIQRTQQEDSAVYLCASSPRQGLGSYEQYFGPGTRLTVT.

This clone has only a few counts. The chain recombines TRBV12-3 or TRBV12-4 with TRBJ1-2; possibly TRBD1 for D (5 bases). There are 13 residues in the CDR3. The germline V and J ends were trimmed by 3 bases and 7 bases, with 12 bases remaining between them. The CDR3 bases are TGTGCCAGCAGTTTCCTGGGGCCGAGTGGCTACACCTTC. Its translation: CASSFLGPSGYTF.

The count of this clone is one. The rearrangement joins TRBV2 to TRBJ2-1; D is unclear. CDR1 and CDR2 from the germline V gene are SNHLY and FYNNEI. The V gene lost 6 bases and the J gene lost 0 bases, with 9 bases spanning the gap. The CDR3 has 14 amino acids. In DNA, the CDR3 is TGTGCCAGCAGGGCCCTCGCCTCCTACAATGAGCAGTTCTTC. Its protein is CASRALASYNEQFF.

V and J are TRBV4-1 and TRBJ1-6, with a weak D call TRBD1 (6 bases). Germline lookup yields CDR1 MGHRA and CDR2 YSYEKL. The V and J ends lost 3 bases and 2 bases respectively, with 8 bases between them. The CDR3 length is 15 residues. The CDR3: CASSHGQTYNSPLHF. Written as DNA, the CDR3 is TGCGCCAGCAGCCACGGACAGACCTATAATTCACCCCTCCACTTT.

This clone was picked up a small number of times. Different DNA sequences within this sample yield the same CDR3. The gene calls are TRBV7-2 and TRBJ1-1; D gene unclear. V was trimmed by 1 base and J by 1 base, leaving 4 bases between them. Germline V gene lookup returns CDR1 SGHTA and CDR2 FQGNSA. The length of the CDR3 is 13 residues. The CDR3 nucleotides read TGTGCCAGCAGCTTAGGGCAGAACACTGAAGCTTTCTTT. This sequence encodes CASSLGQNTEAFF.

V gene TRBV2 combines with J gene TRBJ2-1, with TRBD2 matching over 11 bases. The CDR3 runs 15 residues. V lost 6 bases and J lost 4; bases outside the gene matches: 5. CDR1 and CDR2 (germline): SNHLY, FYNNEI. CDR3 protein: CASRGTSGIYNEQFF. As DNA, the CDR3 is TGTGCCAGCAGGGGGACTAGCGGTATATACAATGAGCAGTTCTTC.

The gene calls are TRBV19 and TRBJ1-5; the D gene is possibly TRBD1 (6 bases). V was cut by 8 bases and J by 7 bases, with 15 bases left in between. Per germline, CDR1 LNHDA and CDR2 SQIVND (reference sequence). The CDR3 consists of 13 residues. In nucleotides, the CDR3 is TGTGCCAGTGCGGGGGGGCCCAGGCAGCCCCAGCATTTT. It translates to CASAGGPRQPQHF.

The rearrangement links TRBV24-1 to TRBJ2-5; D is possibly TRBD1 (6 bases). CDR3 length: 13 amino acids. CDR1 KGHDR and CDR2 SFDVKD come from the germline V gene. The V end lost 4 bases, the J end lost 5 bases, and 10 bases lay between the germline ends. CDR3 sequence (DNA): TGTGCCACCAGTGAGGGGGCAGTGGAGACCCAGTACTTC. Its protein is CATSEGAVETQYF.

The V call is TRBV6-5, the J call TRBJ1-2; D might be TRBD1 (6 bases). CDR3 size: 15 residues. Germline CDR1 is MNHEY and CDR2 is SVGAGI. Trimming stripped 4 bases from V and 2 bases from J, with 14 bases between. The CDR3 here is CASSSTGSQNYGYTF. The CDR3 DNA is TGTGCCAGCAGTTCCACAGGGTCCCAGAACTATGGCTACACCTTC.

The CDR3 coding sequence is TGTGCCAGCAGCCAACCGGGACTAGCCCAAGAGACCCAGTACTTC. The encoded protein is CASSQPGLAQETQYF. The chain recombines TRBV3-1 (or the pseudogene TRBV3-2) with TRBJ2-5; 9 bases line up with TRBD2. Germline values: CDR1 LGHDT, CDR2 YNNKEL (reference sequence). The CDR3 extends over 15 amino acids. With V trimmed by 2 bases and J by 1 base, 2 bases remained unmatched.

This clone has more than one count but fewer than ten. The genes are TRBV5-1 and TRBJ1-2, with 7 nucleotides matching TRBD1. Germline V gene sequence: CDR1 SGHRS, CDR2 YFSETQ. The CDR3 has 15 amino acids. Germline trimming cut 4 bases from V and 0 bases from J; bases unmatched to any gene: 6. CDR3 in amino acids: CASSAGQDSNYGYTF. The CDR3 bases are TGCGCCAGCAGCGCTGGACAGGACTCTAACTATGGCTACACCTTC. The whole variable domain, remainder taken from reference TRBV5-1 and TRBJ1-2, is KAGVTQTPRYLIKTRGQQVTLSCSPISGHRSVSWYQQTPGQGLQFLFEYFSETQRNKGNFPGRFSGRQFSNSRSEMNVSTLELGDSALYLCASSAGQDSNYGYTFGSGTRLTVV.

The J gene is TRBJ2-1, the V gene TRBV5-6, with 11 bases identical to TRBD1. Germline CDR1 SGHDT, CDR2 YYEEEE. V shed 1 base, J shed 8 bases, and the junction held 8 bases outside the gene matches. This CDR3 has 16 amino acids. The CDR3 DNA sequence: TGTGCCAGCAGCTTGTATGGGACAGGGGGGTGGGATGAGCAGTTCTTC. Its protein is CASSLYGTGGWDEQFF.

This chain uses TRBV5-4 with TRBJ2-7; 13 positions match TRBD2. The V gene end was trimmed by 3 bases and the J gene end by 3 bases; junction bases not matched to a gene: 3. The V gene's germline CDR1 is SGHNT and CDR2 YYREEE (reference sequence). This CDR3 spans 15 amino acids. CDR3: CASSSGLAGVYEQYF. The CDR3 coding sequence is TGTGCCAGCAGCTCAGGACTAGCGGGAGTCTACGAGCAGTACTTC.

CDR3 sequence: CASSRESSDSVSGNTIYF. The CDR3 DNA sequence: TGTGCCAGTAGTCGTGAATCTTCGGACAGTGTATCTGGAAACACCATATATTTT. The V and J genes are TRBV19 and TRBJ1-3; D might be TRBD1 (6 bases). Germline V lookup: CDR1 LNHDA, CDR2 SQIVND (reference sequence). The CDR3 is made up of 18 amino acids. Deletions cut 5 bases from V and 1 base from J, with 21 bases between. Looking up the rest from reference TRBV19 and TRBJ1-3 gives the full variable domain: DGGITQSPKYLFRKEGQNVTLSCEQNLNHDAMYWYRQDPGQGLRLIYYSQIVNDFQKGDIAEGYSVSREKKESFPLTVTSAQKNPTAFYLCASSRESSDSVSGNTIYFGEGSWLTVV.

This chain uses TRBV10-3 with TRBJ2-1, with D maybe TRBD1 (6 bases). CDR1 is ENHRY, CDR2 SYGVKD, per germline. This CDR3 contains 13 residues. The V end was cut by 6 bases, the J end by 2 bases, with 8 bases between. The CDR3 DNA reads TGTGCCATCAGGGACAGACCCTACAATGAGCAGTTCTTC. Protein sequence: CAIRDRPYNEQFF.

The chain combines TRBV19 with TRBJ1-4; D call uncertain. The CDR3 extends over 13 amino acids. Germline V CDR1 and CDR2: LNHDA, SQIVND (reference sequence). Trimming removed 7 bases at V and 7 bases at J, with 13 bases between. CDR3 sequence reads: CASTRSRGEKLFF. The CDR3 DNA reads as TGTGCCAGTACCCGATCTCGGGGTGAAAAACTGTTTTTT.

This chain joins TRBV30 and TRBJ1-3; D not certain. The V gene's germline CDR1 is GTSNPN and CDR2 SVGIG (reference sequence). This CDR3 spans 15 amino acids. V was trimmed by 2 bases and J by 4 bases, leaving 15 bases between them. The CDR3 DNA sequence: TGTGCCTGGAGTCCCGGGCGGGCGGCAGGAAACACCATATATTTT. It encodes CAWSPGRAAGNTIYF.

V is TRBV5-5 and J is TRBJ2-6, with TRBD1 matching 8 bases. Germline V gene sequence: CDR1 SGHKS, CDR2 YYEKEE (reference sequence). The CDR3 sequence is 17 residues long. The junction had 6 bases not matched to a gene; V was cut back by 0 bases and J by 4 bases. CDR3 sequence reads: CASSLAGGLAGANVLTF. The CDR3 region has the DNA TGTGCCAGCAGCTTGGCAGGGGGCTTAGCAGGGGCCAACGTCCTGACTTTC. The full variable domain, in which reference TRBV5-5 and TRBJ2-6 provide the parts outside the CDR3, is DAGVTQSPTHLIKTRGQQVTLRCSPISGHKSVSWYQQVLGQGPQFIFQYYEKEERGRGNFPDRFSARQFPNYSSELNVNALLLGDSALYLCASSLAGGLAGANVLTFGAGSRLTVL.

The genes are TRBV18 and TRBJ1-2; the match to TRBD1 covers 9 bases. CDR1 and CDR2 from the germline V gene are KGHSH and LQKENI. The trim removed 0 bases at V and 7 bases at J, leaving 12 bases unmatched. This CDR3 has 17 residues. Here the CDR3 reads CASSPPSGQGRVGGYTF. In DNA, the CDR3 is TGTGCCAGCTCACCACCATCGGGACAGGGACGGGTCGGTGGCTACACCTTC.

The table lists this clone with a few counts. The V and J genes are TRBV7-2 and TRBJ2-1; D gene unclear. CDR3 length: 13 residues. Germline CDR1 and CDR2: SGHTA and FQGNSA. Trimming pared 2 bases from V and 9 bases from J, leaving 11 bases between. The CDR3 is CASSLSEVGEQFF. For the CDR3, the DNA is TGTGCCAGCAGCTTAAGTGAGGTAGGTGAGCAGTTCTTC.

The CDR3 loop is CASSPSPAGGSYEQYF. The CDR3 nucleotides read TGTGCCAGCAGCCCATCCCCAGCGGGAGGAAGCTACGAGCAGTACTTC. The chain has TRBV11-3 and TRBJ2-7, with 9 bases matching TRBD2. Looked up from germline, CDR1 is SGHNT and CDR2 is YENEEA. This CDR3 contains 16 residues. V lost 5 bases to trimming and J lost 3 bases; unmatched junction nucleotides: 11.

This clone came up a few times. This sequence joins TRBV2 and TRBJ1-2, with 7 bases identical to TRBD1. This CDR3 has 13 residues. The V gene's germline CDR1 is SNHLY and CDR2 FYNNEI. J was trimmed by 6 bases and V by 5 bases; bases with no gene match: 6. The CDR3 loop reads CASSQQGIDGYTF. The CDR3 bases are TGTGCCAGCAGTCAACAGGGGATTGATGGCTACACCTTC.